A single sample gave rise to the 5 T cell receptor beta chains below, sequenced in a study of regulatory T cells in long-lasting Graves disease. The time point denotes: persistent/refractory GD, antithyroid drugs over 5 years with positive TRAb. PBMCs were the source of the RNA used for TCR sequencing. Library construction for TCR beta used iRepertoire HTBI primers and Arm-PCR of CDR3 regions. TCRdb re-analysed the multiplex PCR reads in MiXCR, keeping a single row per CDR3 protein. The sample has about 660,000 distinct CDR3 sequences, about 32% seen once; the top ten hold 35% to 55%. The sequences come from peripheral blood mononuclear cells (PBMCs), collected when the disease was refractory, from a patient treated with antithyroid drugs. The source of these receptors is a female donor with Graves disease.

This clonotype was detected many times. V is TRBV27 and J is TRBJ1-2; TRBD1 agrees at 8 bases. V lost 7 bases to trimming and J lost 8 bases; unmatched junction nucleotides: 9. CDR3 length: 13 residues. Germline CDR1 MNHEY, CDR2 SMNVEV (reference sequence). The CDR3 nucleotides read TGTGCCAGCAAAATGGGACAGGATCTCGGCTACACCTTC. This codes for CASKMGQDLGYTF.

The V and J genes are TRBV20-1 and TRBJ2-3; 9 bases line up with TRBD1. Trimming at V came to 8 bases and at J to 0 bases, leaving 9 bases not matched to a gene. Germline CDR1 DFQATT, CDR2 SNEGSKA (reference sequence). The CDR3 is 15 residues long. CDR3 loop: CSPSTGGGSTDTQYF. In DNA, the CDR3 is TGCAGTCCCAGCACAGGGGGCGGAAGCACAGATACGCAGTATTTT.

In this sample, this clonotype turned up a few times. CDR3 residues: CASSPRPGQNYGYTF. The CDR3 DNA reads TGCGCCAGCAGCCCGCGGCCGGGACAGAACTATGGCTACACCTTC. The gene calls are TRBV5-1 and TRBJ1-2; TRBD1 matches at 7 bases. This CDR3 has 15 residues. V lost 4 bases to trimming and J lost 2 bases; unmatched junction nucleotides: 8. Germline CDR1 and CDR2: SGHRS and YFSETQ. The full variable domain, completed using reference TRBV5-1 and TRBJ1-2, is KAGVTQTPRYLIKTRGQQVTLSCSPISGHRSVSWYQQTPGQGLQFLFEYFSETQRNKGNFPGRFSGRQFSNSRSEMNVSTLELGDSALYLCASSPRPGQNYGYTFGSGTRLTVV.

This clonotype was seen at least ten times. The chain combines TRBV11-2 with TRBJ2-5; maybe TRBD1 (7 bases). The CDR3 has 15 amino acids. The V end was cut by 5 bases, the J end by 5 bases, with 18 bases between. The germline gives CDR1 SGHAT, CDR2 FQNNGV. As DNA, the CDR3 is TGTGCCAGCAGCCCCGTGGAGGGGGCACTGGAGACCCAGTACTTC. Translation: CASSPVEGALETQYF.

V usage is TRBV11-2 and J usage is TRBJ2-2, with TRBD1 identical over 8 bases. Germline V gives CDR1 SGHAT, CDR2 FQNNGV. V shed 1 base and J 4 bases; nucleotides not matched to a gene: 8. This CDR3 spans 17 amino acids. The CDR3: CASSLGRGRTRTGELFF. The CDR3 nucleotides read TGTGCCAGCAGCTTAGGCAGGGGGCGAACTCGCACCGGGGAGCTGTTTTTT.